The clone carrying this TCR beta chain was observed many times. The target antigen is unknown. These data are taken from a study of blood T cells in healthy people across ages. Sample-barcoded 5' priming and a J-beta primer mix drove a second PCR of roughly 7 to 11 cycles. One entry per CDR3 protein results from TCRdb running MiXCR on the 5' RACE reads. In the table there are approximately 850,000 distinct CDR3 sequences, around 43% of which are singletons. Germline V lookup: CDR1 MNHEY, CDR2 SVGAGI. This CDR3 spans 15 amino acids. Trimming cost V 0 bases and J 5 bases, with 14 bases left between them. General study results and limits: Measured against age, TCR beta diversity per million T cells decreased in a roughly linear manner.

The clonotype was recovered from a man aged 60 to 75 in good health. The chain links TRBV6-5 to TRBJ2-7; D ambiguous. The sequencing sample was made of blood. The CDR3 protein is CASSYSSGPLDEQYF. CDR3 DNA sequence: TGTGCCAGCAGTTACTCGTCTGGCCCTTTGGACGAGCAGTACTTC.